Here is one T cell receptor (beta chain) with its context. Its specificity is not known. Produced via immunoSEQ multiplex PCR; TCRdb's table is partial and in-frame only. There are hundreds of thousands of clones in the sample; about 90% occur only once, and roughly 1.2% lies in the top ten. This entry belongs to a study of cytomegalovirus exposure and HLA in healthy donors. Study results and limitations: Rare TCR sequences predominated, though certain public TCRs were found in many donors.

The CDR3 is 14 residues long. Germline V lookup: CDR1 GTSNPN, CDR2 SVGIG (reference sequence). The J segment lost 8 bases and the V segment lost 0 bases, leaving 8 bases of the junction unmatched. The material sequenced was PBMCs. This TCR was recovered from a woman aged 25 to 39 in good health and CMV-seropositive. J is TRBJ1-2 and V is TRBV30; 8 bases map to TRBD1. The CDR3 loop is CAWSVVVRGHGYTF. As DNA, the CDR3 is TGTGCCTGGAGTGTAGTGGTCAGGGGGCACGGCTACACCTTC.